This T cell receptor beta chain was identified in a study of blood T cell repertoires in COVID-19. Recruits, aged roughly 18 to 100 years, lived in 24 US areas. Each recovered donor of Cohort 3 presented with two negative PCRs, clearance, or symptom resolution. This clone was counted once. Original processing notes: Amplifying reference gene primers gave estimates of nucleated cell counts. Produced via immunoSEQ multiplex PCR; TCRdb's table is partial and in-frame only. The D gene and trimming were derived from the DNA, and the V and J assignments and clone size from that table. The data hold some 380,000 clones, with roughly 86% observed a single time. The CDR3 loop spans 15 amino acids. Trimming removed 5 bases from V and 2 bases from J; junction bases left unmatched: 7. From germline, CDR1 is SGHTA and CDR2 FQGNSA.

J is TRBJ1-1 and V is TRBV7-2; 8 bases fit TRBD1. The origin of this receptor is a man between 25 and 39 years old who had recovered from COVID-19. The specimen sequenced was PBMCs or T cells enriched from blood (not recorded which). This CDR3 reads CASSPQGAVNTEAFF. The CDR3 coding sequence is TGTGCCAGCAGCCCCCAGGGGGCGGTTAACACTGAAGCTTTCTTT.